These 16 T cell receptor beta chains share one sample of origin, sequenced in a study of CD8 T cells in Susac syndrome (dated by TCRdb to between 2018 and 2021). Library preparation employed the immunoSEQ multiplex PCR assay. RNA was extracted using the RNeasy kit, and about 0.45 to 1 microgram was reverse transcribed with random hexamers. TCRdb redid the processing of the public reads, applying fastp at Q25 and MiXCR, and retained in-frame beta chains. Each CDR3 protein gets just one entry, which takes the most common genes and DNA from the rows behind it. This sample lists over 130,000 distinct CDR3 sequences; about 95% were detected once. About 0.11% of the sample is in the top ten clones. The sequencing input was CD4+ T cells from PBMCs. The receptor source for this set is a human donor with multiple sclerosis.

As DNA, the CDR3 is TGCAGCGCCTGGGACAGCGTGTATGGCTACACCTTC. Amino acid sequence: CSAWDSVYGYTF. This rearrangement joins TRBV29-1 to TRBJ1-2; 7 nucleotides agree with TRBD1. This CDR3 has 12 residues. Germline V CDR1 and CDR2: SQVTM, ANQGSEA. V was pared by 7 bases and J by 5 bases, with 7 bases of the junction left unmatched.

The chain uses TRBV27 and TRBJ2-1; 8 nucleotides line up with TRBD1. V lost 4 bases to trimming and J lost 8 bases; unmatched junction nucleotides: 13. Germline V gene lookup returns CDR1 MNHEY and CDR2 SMNVEV (reference sequence). This CDR3 has 16 amino acids. CDR3 loop: CASSSMARGRVDEQFF. The DNA for the CDR3 is TGTGCCAGCAGTTCAATGGCCAGGGGGCGGGTGGATGAGCAGTTCTTC.

V gene TRBV20-1 combines with J gene TRBJ1-3, with 7 nucleotides matching TRBD1. Looked up from germline, CDR1 is DFQATT and CDR2 is SNEGSKA (reference sequence). The CDR3 sequence is 16 residues long. With 3 bases clipped from V and 0 bases from J, the junction kept 8 bases outside the gene matches. The CDR3 loop is CSASQPAGGSGNTIYF. The CDR3 region has the DNA TGCAGTGCTAGTCAACCGGCAGGGGGCTCTGGAAACACCATATATTTT.

This clonotype was seen once. Written as DNA, the CDR3 is TGCAGTGCTAGGGAGGGAACACAGCGTAAAGATACGCAGTATTTT. It translates to CSAREGTQRKDTQYF. The chain recombines TRBV20-1 with TRBJ2-3; TRBD2 might be the D (6 bases). Trimming removed 3 bases from V and 5 bases from J, with 18 bases in between. The CDR3 consists of 15 residues. Germline V gene lookup returns CDR1 DFQATT and CDR2 SNEGSKA (reference sequence).

The chain is built from TRBV4-2 and TRBJ2-1; 13 bases match TRBD2. The CDR3 is 16 amino acids. CDR1 and CDR2 (germline): LGHNA, YNFKEQ. With 2 bases clipped from V and 7 bases from J, the junction kept 5 bases outside the gene matches. CDR3 loop: CASSQWTSGSRNEQFF. The CDR3, as DNA: TGTGCCAGCAGCCAATGGACTAGCGGGAGTAGAAATGAGCAGTTCTTC.

The gene calls are TRBV30 and TRBJ1-2; no reliable D call. Between the trimmed V and J ends, which lost 3 bases and 1 base, there was a span of 15 bases. The germline V gene encodes CDR1 GTSNPN and CDR2 SVGIG (reference sequence). This CDR3 is built from 15 residues. CDR3 protein: CAWSAGLSFNYGYTF. The CDR3 DNA reads as TGTGCCTGGAGCGCCGGACTGAGCTTTAACTATGGCTACACCTTC.

This clonotype was seen more than once but under ten times. The J gene is TRBJ2-4, the V gene TRBV4-1; D may correspond to TRBD1 or TRBD2 (5 bases each). V lost 8 bases and J lost 7, with 21 bases in between. The CDR3 sequence is 15 residues long. The V gene's germline CDR1 is MGHRA and CDR2 YSYEKL. The CDR3 DNA follows: TGCGCCAGCTCCCCTAGCATCAGTGGGGCGAACATTCAGTACTTC. Translation: CASSPSISGANIQYF.

The V call is TRBV5-1, the J call TRBJ2-1; D remains ambiguous. The V end lost 1 base, the J end lost 9 bases, and 8 bases lay between the germline ends. Germline V gene sequence: CDR1 SGHRS, CDR2 YFSETQ. The CDR3 is 12 residues long. The CDR3 protein is CASSLTGGEQFF. CDR3 nucleotides: TGCGCCAGCAGCTTGACGGGCGGTGAGCAGTTCTTC.

The chain carries TRBV20-1 and TRBJ2-3; 10 bases map to TRBD2. The CDR3 has 15 amino acids. CDR1 and CDR2 from the germline V gene are DFQATT and SNEGSKA (reference sequence). After removal of 5 bases from V and 3 bases from J, the junction contained 8 bases not matched to a gene. In nucleotides, the CDR3 is TGCAGTGCTTTCCGGACTAGCGGACTAACAGATACGCAGTATTTT. This codes for CSAFRTSGLTDTQYF.

The rearrangement uses TRBV12-3 or TRBV12-4 and TRBJ2-5, with D maybe TRBD2 (5 bases). CDR3 length: 14 amino acids. Trimming took 5 bases from V and 4 from J, leaving 14 bases between them. CDR3 DNA: TGTGCCAGCAGTCCACGCAGCGCGGGAGAGACCCAGTACTTC. This codes for CASSPRSAGETQYF.

V usage is TRBV18 and J usage is TRBJ2-7, with 15 bases that match TRBD2. Unmatched junction bases numbered 4, after V lost 5 bases and J lost 5 bases. The V gene's germline CDR1 is KGHSH and CDR2 LQKENI. The CDR3 loop spans 15 amino acids. CDR3 in DNA: TGTGCCAGCTCATCGGGACTAGCGGGAGGCGACGAGCAGTACTTC. As protein: CASSSGLAGGDEQYF. Using reference TRBV18 and TRBJ2-7 for the parts outside the CDR3, the full variable domain is NAGVMQNPRHLVRRRGQEARLRCSPMKGHSHVYWYRQLPEEGLKFMVYLQKENIIDESGMPKERFSAEFPKEGPSILRIQQVVRGDSAAYFCASSSGLAGGDEQYFGPGTRLTVT.

V and J are TRBV12-3 or TRBV12-4 and TRBJ2-4, with TRBD2 as a possible D gene (5 bases). Trimming removed 6 bases at V and 0 bases at J, with 15 bases between. This CDR3 has 16 residues. The CDR3 here is CASRANSGLAKNIQYF. Here the CDR3 DNA reads TGTGCCAGCAGAGCCAACTCTGGACTAGCCAAAAACATTCAGTACTTC.

CDR3 sequence: CASTGEGPNTGELFF. The CDR3 region has the DNA TGTGCCAGCACCGGTGAGGGCCCGAACACCGGGGAGCTGTTTTTT. The chain has TRBV2 and TRBJ2-2; tentatively, D is TRBD2 (5 bases). Per the germline V gene, CDR1 is SNHLY and CDR2 is FYNNEI. V lost 7 bases and J 0 bases, leaving 12 bases between the germline ends. CDR3 length: 15 amino acids.

The rearrangement joins TRBV14 to TRBJ2-1; tentatively, D is TRBD2 (6 bases). The germline V and J ends were trimmed by 0 bases and 12 bases, with 21 bases remaining between them. Germline CDR1 reads SGHDN; CDR2 reads FVKESK. This CDR3 has 16 amino acids. CDR3 coding DNA: TGTGCCAGCAGCCAAGAATCTAGCGTCGGAAAATCGGGGCAGTTCTTC. This translates into CASSQESSVGKSGQFF.

The chain combines TRBV10-3 with TRBJ1-2; D unclear. V lost 4 bases, J lost 3 bases, and 9 bases lay in between. The CDR3 is 13 residues long. Per germline, CDR1 ENHRY and CDR2 SYGVKD. The CDR3 spells CAISAAAYYGYTF. The CDR3 region has the DNA TGTGCCATCAGTGCTGCGGCTTACTATGGCTACACCTTC.

This sequence joins TRBV2 and TRBJ2-6, with 8 bases lining up with TRBD1. Germline V gives CDR1 SNHLY, CDR2 FYNNEI. This CDR3 spans 17 amino acids. With 7 bases clipped from V and 4 bases from J, the junction kept 12 bases outside the gene matches. The CDR3 nucleotides are TGTGCCAGCATTCGAAGGCAGGGGGCTTTGGGGGCCAACGTCCTGACTTTC. It yields the protein CASIRRQGALGANVLTF.